This T cell receptor (beta chain) was found in a study of OX40 agonist ivuxolimab in advanced cancers. Turning to the study itself: Averaging 60 years in age, with a range of about 20 to 90, the cohort was about 86% male. One hepatocellular carcinoma and two cutaneous melanoma patients partially responded.

Profiling relied on immunoSEQ multiplex PCR, and the TCRdb table lists in-frame clones only, not all of them. This sample has some 90,000 clones; around 87% occur once, and the top ten carry under 0.35%. As concerns this clone: Its antigen is not known.

Study conclusions and caveats: At doses 0.1 to 3.0 mg/kg, CD4+ and CD8+ clones expanded.

Trimming took 0 bases from V and 0 from J, leaving 8 bases between them. The germline CDR1 and CDR2 sequences are WNHNN and SYGVQD (reference sequence). The CDR3 length is 15 residues. The timepoints at which blood was sampled were baseline, cycle 4 day 1, and cycle 7 day 1. The sample in question was CD4+ or CD8+ T cells sorted from blood, obtained in a trial of the OX40 agonist ivuxolimab. The TCR was taken from an adult with an advanced solid tumor such as melanoma, head and neck, liver or kidney cancer. The chain links TRBV10-1 to TRBJ1-1; D uncertain. The CDR3, as DNA: TGCGCCAGCAGTGAGTCGGAGGTTTTGAACACTGAAGCTTTCTTT. This translates into CASSESEVLNTEAFF.